The 27 T cell receptor beta chains reported below all come from one sample, sequenced in a study of T-cell memory formation after mild COVID-19. TCRdb re-derived calls from the 5' RACE reads in MiXCR, one entry per CDR3 protein. There are 95,000 to 110,000 distinct CDR3 sequences in the sample; about 15% occur only once, and 39% lies in the top ten. Sequences were obtained from PBMCs or a T cell subset sorted from them (not recorded which). The receptors were sampled from a man younger than 30 who had mild COVID-19 (a few samples of this study predate the infection). Cell type and time point are not known.

V and J are TRBV11-2 and TRBJ2-1, with 7 bases fitting TRBD2. Germline loops: CDR1 SGHAT, CDR2 FQNNGV. This CDR3 has 15 residues. V was pared by 5 bases and J by 4 bases, with 8 bases of the junction left unmatched. CDR3 in amino acids: CASSLEWGGYNEQFF. The CDR3 DNA reads as TGTGCCAGCAGCCTCGAGTGGGGGGGGTACAATGAGCAGTTCTTC.

This clonotype showed up many times. The genes are TRBV5-1 and TRBJ1-1; 8 bases align to TRBD1. Germline V lookup: CDR1 SGHRS, CDR2 YFSETQ. Germline trimming cut 4 bases from V and 7 bases from J; bases unmatched to any gene: 6. The CDR3 contains 13 residues. CDR3 loop: CASSLGQGNEAFF. The DNA for the CDR3 is TGCGCCAGCAGCCTCGGACAGGGTAATGAAGCTTTCTTT.

The chain uses TRBV28 and TRBJ2-7; 7 bases line up with TRBD1. Germline V CDR1 and CDR2: MDHEN, SYDVKM. The length of the CDR3 is 15 residues. V was pared by 7 bases and J by 2 bases, with 11 bases of the junction left unmatched. The DNA of the CDR3 is TGTGCCAGCACCTCATCCGGGACAGATACCTACGAGCAGTACTTC. Amino acids: CASTSSGTDTYEQYF.

This clonotype was picked up a small number of times. The chain is built from TRBV3-1 and TRBJ2-2, with TRBD2 matching 12 bases. Trimming cost V 0 bases and J 4 bases; bases outside gene matches: 6. There are 18 residues in the CDR3. Per the germline V gene, CDR1 is LGHDT and CDR2 is YNNKEL (reference sequence). The CDR3: CASSQDGLAGFGTGELFF. CDR3 coding DNA: TGTGCCAGCAGCCAAGACGGACTAGCGGGGTTCGGCACCGGGGAGCTGTTTTTT.

This clonotype was detected a few times. The chain joins TRBV29-1 to TRBJ2-4; 9 bases fit TRBD1. The germline V gene encodes CDR1 SQVTM and CDR2 ANQGSEA. The CDR3 length is 19 residues. Germline trimming cut 7 bases from V and 1 base from J; bases unmatched to any gene: 20. CDR3 sequence: CSALVGTGTFIDAKNIQYF. The CDR3 DNA reads TGCAGCGCTCTTGTCGGGACAGGGACATTTATAGATGCCAAAAACATTCAGTACTTC.

J is TRBJ2-5 and V is TRBV7-2; 12 positions agree with TRBD2. V gave up 5 bases and J gave up 5 bases; unmatched junction bases: 9. The germline CDR1 and CDR2 sequences are SGHTA and FQGNSA. This CDR3 comprises 16 residues. In DNA, the CDR3 is TGTGCCAGCAGCCCACCCTGGACTAGCGGGGATGAGACCCAGTACTTC. Protein: CASSPPWTSGDETQYF.

This clonotype was seen many times. V gene TRBV5-1 combines with J gene TRBJ2-7; TRBD2 might be the D (6 bases). Trimming shortened V by 5 bases and J by 2 bases, and 11 bases separated the two germline ends. This CDR3 contains 13 residues. Looked up from germline, CDR1 is SGHRS and CDR2 is YFSETQ. The CDR3 reads CASRMEGAYEQYF. The CDR3, as DNA: TGCGCCAGCAGAATGGAGGGCGCCTACGAGCAGTACTTC.

J is TRBJ2-1 and V is TRBV20-1, with D possibly matching TRBD2 (6 bases). The ends were cut back, 6 bases at V and 1 base at J, with 13 bases in the middle. The CDR3 runs to 14 residues. Germline CDR1 and CDR2: DFQATT and SNEGSKA (reference sequence). The CDR3 spells CSAQRLDSYNEQFF. DNA of the CDR3: TGCAGTGCCCAAAGACTAGATTCCTACAATGAGCAGTTCTTC.

The V call is TRBV29-1, the J call TRBJ1-2; the D is unclear. CDR3 length: 12 residues. Germline-derived CDR1 and CDR2 are SQVTM and ANQGSEA. Trimming shortened V by 3 bases and J by 8 bases, and 13 bases separated the two germline ends. CDR3 sequence: CSVDGQVKGYTF. In DNA, the CDR3 is TGCAGCGTTGACGGTCAAGTGAAAGGCTACACCTTC.

In this sample, this clonotype turned up many times. The rearrangement uses TRBV3-1 and TRBJ2-7; D might be TRBD1 (6 bases). Looked up from germline, CDR1 is LGHDT and CDR2 is YNNKEL (reference sequence). V dropped 5 bases and J dropped 3 bases, with 17 bases sitting between them. The length of the CDR3 is 15 residues. CDR3 bases: TGTGCCAGCAGCGATCGGACAGTGAATTACTACGAGCAGTACTTC. Translation gives CASSDRTVNYYEQYF.

The rearrangement links TRBV10-3 to TRBJ2-5; no clear D gene. Trimming shortened V by 2 bases and J by 5 bases, and 9 bases separated the two germline ends. There are 13 residues in the CDR3. CDR1 and CDR2 (germline): ENHRY, SYGVKD. CDR3 protein: CAISERATETQYF. The DNA of the CDR3 is TGTGCCATCAGTGAGAGGGCCACGGAGACCCAGTACTTC.

This clonotype was recorded at least ten times. The rearrangement links TRBV5-1 to TRBJ2-1, with D tentatively TRBD1 (5 bases). Germline V gives CDR1 SGHRS, CDR2 YFSETQ. The CDR3 has 14 amino acids. With 4 bases removed from V and 15 bases from J, the gap between germline ends came to 23 bases. CDR3 DNA: TGCGCCAGCAGCCCCCTAGGGCAAGGGGTAGAGAGGTTCTTC. Residues: CASSPLGQGVERFF.

This clonotype was counted between two and nine times. The chain has TRBV4-1 and TRBJ2-2; 7 positions agree with TRBD2. The CDR3 loop spans 17 amino acids. Trimming removed 2 bases from V and 3 bases from J; junction bases left unmatched: 9. Germline V gene lookup returns CDR1 MGHRA and CDR2 YSYEKL. The CDR3 sequence: CASSQQYEGLYTGELFF. As DNA, the CDR3 is TGCGCCAGCAGCCAACAATACGAGGGACTATACACCGGGGAGCTGTTTTTT.

The table lists this clonotype with a few counts. The chain is built from TRBV12-3 or TRBV12-4 and TRBJ2-5, with TRBD1 identical over 7 bases. The trim removed 2 bases at V and 5 bases at J, leaving 5 bases unmatched. This CDR3 has 14 amino acids. The CDR3 DNA follows: TGTGCCAGCAGTTTAACAGGGGCTGGTGAGACCCAGTACTTC. This gives the protein CASSLTGAGETQYF.

The rearrangement uses TRBV24-1 and TRBJ2-7; D uncertain. The germline V gene has CDR1 KGHDR and CDR2 SFDVKD. The CDR3 totals 13 residues. CDR3 DNA sequence: TGTGCCACCAGTCCCTCGTCGGGCTATGGCTACACCGTC. The encoded protein is CATSPSSGYGYTV.

V and J are TRBV6-5 and TRBJ2-1; 12 positions agree with TRBD2. Germline CDR1 and CDR2: MNHEY and SVGAGI. There are 15 residues in the CDR3. Trimming removed 7 bases from V and 4 bases from J; junction bases left unmatched: 5. CDR3 sequence: CASKGGLAGYNEQFF. As DNA, the CDR3 is TGTGCCAGCAAAGGTGGACTAGCGGGGTACAATGAGCAGTTCTTC.

This clonotype was picked up a small number of times. V and J are TRBV5-1 and TRBJ2-3; tentatively, D is TRBD1 or TRBD2 (6 bases each). This CDR3 has 12 residues. V was trimmed by 4 bases and J by 5 bases, leaving 8 bases between them. The germline V gene has CDR1 SGHRS and CDR2 YFSETQ. This CDR3 reads CASSGGRDTQYF. The CDR3, as DNA: TGCGCCAGCAGCGGGGGGCGAGATACGCAGTATTTT.

Only a few counts were recorded for this clonotype. The J gene is TRBJ2-7, the V gene TRBV19; TRBD1 is a possible D gene (6 bases). V lost 6 bases to trimming and J lost 0 bases, with 9 bases between them. Germline V lookup: CDR1 LNHDA, CDR2 SQIVND (reference sequence). The CDR3 runs to 13 residues. CDR3 sequence reads: CASRDSTSYEQYF. Written as DNA, the CDR3 is TGTGCCAGTAGGGACAGCACCTCCTACGAGCAGTACTTC.

This chain connects TRBV11-2 to TRBJ2-3, with D perhaps matching TRBD1 (5 bases). The V gene's germline CDR1 is SGHAT and CDR2 FQNNGV. The length of the CDR3 is 14 residues. Trimming pared 7 bases from V and 1 base from J, leaving 12 bases between. The CDR3 here is CASKPLQGTDTQYF. Here the CDR3 DNA reads TGTGCCAGCAAGCCTCTACAGGGCACAGATACGCAGTATTTT.

The V gene is TRBV7-2, the J gene TRBJ1-6; 8 bases line up with TRBD1. V lost 5 bases, J lost 10 bases, and 16 bases stayed unmatched. Germline V gives CDR1 SGHTA, CDR2 FQGNSA. The CDR3 spans 17 residues. The CDR3 bases are TGTGCCAGCAGCACGCAGGACAGGGTTGCAGCCAGCTCACCCCTCCACTTT. Translation gives CASSTQDRVAASSPLHF.

This clonotype showed up just a few times. V gene TRBV3-1 combines with J gene TRBJ2-3; D remains ambiguous. Trimming shortened V by 1 base and J by 2 bases, and 4 bases separated the two germline ends. The CDR3 is made up of 13 amino acids. CDR1 and CDR2 (germline): LGHDT, YNNKEL (reference sequence). CDR3 nucleotides: TGTGCCAGCAGCCAAGCACTCACAGATACGCAGTATTTT. Encoded protein: CASSQALTDTQYF.

The CDR3 DNA sequence: TGTGCCGGGCAGGGCGGACCCGGGGAGCTGTTTTTT. Translation gives CAGQGGPGELFF. The chain couples TRBV6-2 or TRBV6-3 to TRBJ2-2, with D tentatively TRBD1 (5 bases). The germline V gene encodes CDR1 MNHEY and CDR2 SVGEGT. The CDR3 consists of 12 residues. V was cut by 11 bases and J by 6 bases, with 13 bases left in between.

The chain employs TRBV27 and TRBJ1-2; a weak D match, TRBD1 (6 bases). The CDR3 is 15 amino acids. Germline V gene lookup returns CDR1 MNHEY and CDR2 SMNVEV (reference sequence). V was pared by 8 bases and J by 7 bases, with 23 bases between. CDR3 sequence reads: CASSLAEGGYSGYTF. The CDR3 DNA reads TGTGCCAGCTCCTTAGCCGAGGGGGGCTATAGTGGCTACACCTTC.

This clonotype occurred many times. The chain links TRBV25-1 to TRBJ2-2, with a possible D match to TRBD2 (5 bases). Germline V gene sequence: CDR1 MGHDK, CDR2 SYGVNS. The ends were cut back, 3 bases at V and 5 bases at J, with 13 bases in the middle. The CDR3 spans 15 residues. CDR3 sequence: CASSDGVGGTGELFF. The CDR3, as DNA: TGTGCCAGCAGTGATGGAGTAGGAGGTACCGGGGAGCTGTTTTTT.

The chain joins TRBV7-6 to TRBJ2-1, with TRBD1 as a possible D gene (6 bases). CDR3 size: 14 residues. Trimming pared 1 base from V and 6 bases from J, leaving 10 bases between. Germline CDR1 and CDR2: SGHVS and FNYEAQ. The CDR3 bases are TGTGCCAGCAGCTTAGATATAGGGGGCAATGAGCAGTTCTTC. Translated, it gives CASSLDIGGNEQFF.

The chain couples TRBV12-3 or TRBV12-4 to TRBJ2-3; D unclear. Trimming took 3 bases from V and 5 from J, leaving 15 bases between them. There are 15 residues in the CDR3. The CDR3 DNA reads TGTGCCAGCAGTTTTAGTATGGGATCGTTAGATACGCAGTATTTT. This gives the protein CASSFSMGSLDTQYF.

This clonotype was observed many times. V is TRBV6-5 and J is TRBJ2-1; the match to TRBD2 covers 8 bases. This CDR3 comprises 16 residues. CDR1 MNHEY and CDR2 SVGAGI come from the germline V gene. J lost 6 bases, V lost 0 bases, and 7 bases had no gene match. CDR3 DNA sequence: TGTGCCAGCAGTTACTCAAGCGGGGGCGCGTTCAATGAGCAGTTCTTC. Protein: CASSYSSGGAFNEQFF.